These 8 T cell receptor beta chains originate from one sample sequenced in a study of CD8 T cells in ankylosing spondylitis. A single record per CDR3 protein comes from TCRdb applying MiXCR to the 5' RACE reads. Here the sample spans more than 110,000 distinct CDR3 sequences, roughly 8.8% being singletons. The sample taken for sequencing was synovial fluid, either unsorted or a sorted T cell fraction (not recorded which). Receptors were obtained from a male donor with ankylosing spondylitis.

V gene TRBV20-1 combines with J gene TRBJ2-6, with D hard to call. Trimming left V 6 bases short and J 3 bases short, with 3 bases between. This CDR3 has 11 residues. Germline V gives CDR1 DFQATT, CDR2 SNEGSKA (reference sequence). The CDR3 region has the DNA TGCAGTGCAGGTGGGGCCAACGTCCTGACTTTC. Translated, it gives CSAGGANVLTF.

Many counts were recorded for this clonotype. The chain couples TRBV5-1 to TRBJ2-1, with D unresolved. Trimming took 4 bases from V and 5 from J, leaving 16 bases between them. Germline V gene lookup returns CDR1 SGHRS and CDR2 YFSETQ. The CDR3 totals 15 residues. CDR3 loop: CASSATYKPDNEQFF. The DNA for the CDR3 is TGCGCCAGCAGCGCCACCTATAAACCTGACAATGAGCAGTTCTTC.

The rearrangement uses TRBV6-5 and TRBJ1-2; D perhaps matches TRBD1 (6 bases). The germline gives CDR1 MNHEY, CDR2 SVGAGI. This CDR3 is built from 13 residues. V was clipped by 7 bases and J by 7 bases, with 16 bases between them. CDR3 protein: CASIRTGIGGYTF. CDR3 coding DNA: TGTGCCAGCATTAGAACAGGGATTGGTGGCTACACCTTC.

This clonotype was found many times. The chain uses TRBV7-9 and TRBJ2-3, with D possibly called TRBD1 or TRBD2 (5 bases each). The CDR3 is made up of 15 amino acids. The germline V gene encodes CDR1 SEHNR and CDR2 FQNEAQ (reference sequence). Trimming cost V 3 bases and J 3 bases, with 13 bases left between them. DNA for the CDR3: TGTGCCAGCAGCTTCCGGGACCACGGTACAGATACGCAGTATTTT. This gives the protein CASSFRDHGTDTQYF.

J is TRBJ1-2 and V is TRBV24-1; weak D call: TRBD1 (6 bases). V dropped 4 bases and J dropped 5 bases, with 7 bases sitting between them. The CDR3 sequence is 12 residues long. Germline CDR1 and CDR2: KGHDR and SFDVKD. The CDR3 protein is CATSDTGYGYTF. The DNA of the CDR3 is TGTGCCACCAGTGACACAGGGTATGGCTACACCTTC.

This clonotype was observed a handful of times. The gene calls are TRBV2 and TRBJ2-2, with 7 bases lining up with TRBD1. Germline assignment: CDR1 SNHLY and CDR2 FYNNEI. V shed 8 bases, J shed 5 bases, and the junction held 5 bases outside the gene matches. The CDR3 runs 13 residues. CDR3 sequence (DNA): TGTGCCAGCGATATACAGGGGACCGGGGAGCTGTTTTTT. Translating gives CASDIQGTGELFF.

At least ten counts were recorded for this clonotype. The genes are TRBV20-1 and TRBJ2-7; D is uncertain. The CDR3 sequence is 11 residues long. V lost 6 bases and J 4 bases, leaving 10 bases between the germline ends. Germline CDR1 DFQATT, CDR2 SNEGSKA (reference sequence). CDR3 protein: CSANGAYEQYF. In nucleotides, the CDR3 is TGCAGTGCAAATGGTGCTTACGAGCAGTACTTC.

This clonotype was seen more than once but under ten times. The chain recombines TRBV4-1 with TRBJ2-5; TRBD1 might be the D (6 bases). CDR1 and CDR2 from the germline V gene are MGHRA and YSYEKL. CDR3 length: 14 residues. The ends were cut back, 4 bases at V and 5 bases at J, with 14 bases in the middle. Written as DNA, the CDR3 is TGCGCCAGCAGCCGTGGGACACTCCCGGAGACCCAGTACTTC. Encoded protein: CASSRGTLPETQYF.